The 14 T cell receptor beta chains reported below all come from one sample, sequenced in a study of control samples from healthy donors and cancer patients. TCRdb's table, derived via immunoSEQ multiplex PCR, lists solely in-frame clones and lacks some. In the table there are about 76,000 clones, about nine tenths of which are singletons. Material: PBMCs. The receptors were gathered from a woman aged 45-60 years with colorectal cancer.

This clone was detected only once. The rearrangement joins TRBV30 to TRBJ1-6, with a weak D call TRBD1 (5 bases). The V and J ends lost 1 base and 10 bases respectively, with 11 bases between them. Germline V gene sequence: CDR1 GTSNPN, CDR2 SVGIG (reference sequence). The CDR3 contains 13 residues. CDR3 sequence: CAWSEGTASPLHF. The CDR3, as DNA: TGTGCCTGGAGTGAGGGGACCGCATCACCCCTCCACTTT. Combining the CDR3 with reference TRBV30 and TRBJ1-6 gives the whole variable domain SQTIHQWPATLVQPVGSPLSLECTVEGTSNPNLYWYRQAAGRGLQLLFYSVGIGQISSEVPQNLSASRPQDRQFILSSKKLLLSDSGFYLCAWSEGTASPLHFGNGTRLTVT.

J is TRBJ1-3 and V is TRBV19, with no clear D. The CDR3 spans 15 residues. CDR1 is LNHDA, CDR2 SQIVND, per germline (reference sequence). Trimming shortened V by 5 bases and J by 3 bases, and 14 bases separated the two germline ends. The CDR3 loop is CASSLQLGGGNTIYF. Written as DNA, the CDR3 is TGTGCCAGTAGTCTACAGTTGGGAGGTGGAAACACCATATATTTT.

The chain recombines TRBV6-6 with TRBJ2-7; weak D call: TRBD1 (6 bases). The germline gives CDR1 MNHNY, CDR2 SVGAGI (reference sequence). Trimming removed 2 bases from V and 4 bases from J, with 9 bases in between. CDR3 length: 13 amino acids. CDR3 DNA: TGTGCCAGCAGTTACGATACAGGGTACGAGCAGTACGTC. Translation gives CASSYDTGYEQYV.

The chain uses TRBV28 and TRBJ2-2; 8 nucleotides line up with TRBD2. The CDR3 totals 13 residues. The germline V gene has CDR1 MDHEN and CDR2 SYDVKM. J gave up 6 bases and V 5 bases, and 2 bases lay outside the gene matches. The CDR3: CASSPSGSGELFF. The CDR3 DNA follows: TGTGCCAGCAGTCCTAGCGGGTCCGGGGAGCTGTTTTTT. Looking up the rest from reference TRBV28 and TRBJ2-2 gives the full variable domain: DVKVTQSSRYLVKRTGEKVFLECVQDMDHENMFWYRQDPGLGLRLIYFSYDVKMKEKGDIPEGYSVSREKKERFSLILESASTNQTSMYLCASSPSGSGELFFGEGSRLTVL.

The rearrangement links TRBV7-2 to TRBJ2-3; D is ambiguous. Looked up from germline, CDR1 is SGHTA and CDR2 is FQGNSA. This CDR3 has 14 amino acids. V shed 10 bases and J shed 3 bases, with 17 bases lying between them. The CDR3 region is CATKPRALTDTQYF. CDR3 nucleotide sequence: TGTGCCACCAAACCTAGAGCTTTAACAGATACGCAGTATTTT.

This clone was detected only once. The chain carries TRBV3-1 (or the pseudogene TRBV3-2) and TRBJ1-5; D gene unclear. Trimming shortened V by 1 base and J by 7 bases, and 8 bases separated the two germline ends. CDR1 LGHDT and CDR2 YNNKEL come from the germline V gene (reference sequence). The CDR3 is 13 residues long. CDR3 sequence (DNA): TGTGCCAGCAGCCAAGTCGGAGAACAGCCCCAGCATTTT. Its protein product is CASSQVGEQPQHF.

The J gene is TRBJ1-4, the V gene TRBV7-2, with 7 bases identical to TRBD1. This CDR3 spans 15 amino acids. Looked up from germline, CDR1 is SGHTA and CDR2 is FQGNSA. V shed 5 bases, J shed 3 bases, and the junction held 6 bases outside the gene matches. The CDR3 sequence: CASSVGTASNEKLFF. The CDR3 nucleotides read TGTGCCAGCAGCGTCGGGACAGCATCTAATGAAAAACTGTTTTTT.

The chain couples TRBV20-1 to TRBJ1-2, with a tentative D call TRBD1 (5 bases). V gave up 3 bases and J gave up 4 bases, with 18 bases separating them. Germline V lookup: CDR1 DFQATT, CDR2 SNEGSKA (reference sequence). The CDR3 runs 15 residues. The CDR3 DNA sequence: TGCAGTGCTAGTTCCTCGGGAGGGGTACTCTATGGCTACACCTTC. The encoded protein is CSASSSGGVLYGYTF.

The chain joins TRBV2 to TRBJ1-4; 8 nucleotides match TRBD1. CDR3 size: 16 residues. V lost 3 bases, J lost 10 bases, and 13 bases stayed unmatched. Germline CDR1 SNHLY, CDR2 FYNNEI. The CDR3 nucleotides read TGTGCCAGCAGTGATCCCCGTCAGGGGGCCATGGGAAAACTGTTTTTT. Translation: CASSDPRQGAMGKLFF.

V and J are TRBV6-5 and TRBJ1-6; no firm D call. Germline assignment: CDR1 MNHEY and CDR2 SVGAGI. This CDR3 region has 13 residues. Between the trimmed V and J ends, which lost 10 bases and 7 bases, there was a span of 14 bases. The CDR3 here is CATSRLINSPLHF. CDR3 nucleotide sequence: TGTGCCACCAGCCGCCTCATCAATTCACCCCTCCACTTT.

V and J are TRBV5-1 and TRBJ2-6; 7 bases line up with TRBD1. V lost 4 bases and J lost 0; bases outside the gene matches: 10. The CDR3 has 18 amino acids. Germline V gene sequence: CDR1 SGHRS, CDR2 YFSETQ. DNA for the CDR3: TGCGCCAGCAGCGTCGCCGGGACAGTTGGCTCTGGGGCCAACGTCCTGACTTTC. Protein sequence: CASSVAGTVGSGANVLTF.

This clone was observed a few times. V usage is TRBV5-1 and J usage is TRBJ1-4; 9 positions match TRBD1. Trimming took 0 bases from V and 5 from J; bases not matched to a gene: 2. The germline V gene has CDR1 SGHRS and CDR2 YFSETQ. The length of the CDR3 is 15 residues. The CDR3 here is CASSLAGTGNEKLFF. The DNA for the CDR3 is TGCGCCAGCAGCTTGGCCGGGACAGGGAATGAAAAACTGTTTTTT.

This rearrangement joins TRBV3-1 (or the pseudogene TRBV3-2) to TRBJ2-1; 11 bases are shared with TRBD2. Germline CDR1 and CDR2: LGHDT and YNNKEL (reference sequence). There are 15 residues in the CDR3. V was clipped by 2 bases and J by 4 bases; unmatched bases: 1. This chain's CDR3 is CASSQRTSGYNEQFF. CDR3 DNA: TGTGCCAGCAGCCAAAGGACTAGCGGGTACAATGAGCAGTTCTTC.

V and J are TRBV7-2 and TRBJ2-1; 9 positions match TRBD2. The CDR3 runs to 16 residues. From germline, CDR1 is SGHTA and CDR2 FQGNSA. J gave up 4 bases and V 5 bases, and 9 bases lay outside the gene matches. The DNA for the CDR3 is TGTGCCAGCAGCCCGAGGGGAGCGGGGGGATACAATGAGCAGTTCTTC. This codes for CASSPRGAGGYNEQFF.